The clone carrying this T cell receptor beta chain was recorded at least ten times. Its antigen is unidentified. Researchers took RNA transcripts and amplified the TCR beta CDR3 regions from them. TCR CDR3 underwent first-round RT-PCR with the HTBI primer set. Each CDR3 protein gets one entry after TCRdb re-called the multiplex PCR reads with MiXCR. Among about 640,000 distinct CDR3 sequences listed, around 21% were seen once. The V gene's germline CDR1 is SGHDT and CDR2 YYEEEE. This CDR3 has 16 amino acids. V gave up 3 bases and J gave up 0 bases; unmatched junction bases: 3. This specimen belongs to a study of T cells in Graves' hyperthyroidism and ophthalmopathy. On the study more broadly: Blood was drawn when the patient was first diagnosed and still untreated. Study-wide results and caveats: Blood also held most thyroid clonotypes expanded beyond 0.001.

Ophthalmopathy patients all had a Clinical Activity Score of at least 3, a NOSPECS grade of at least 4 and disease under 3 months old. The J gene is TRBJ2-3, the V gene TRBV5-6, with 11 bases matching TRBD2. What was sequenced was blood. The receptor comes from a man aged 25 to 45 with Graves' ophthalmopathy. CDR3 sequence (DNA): TGTGCCAGCAGCTCGACTAGCGGGATTAGCACAGATACGCAGTATTTT. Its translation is CASSSTSGISTDTQYF.